Below are 10 T cell receptor beta chains sequenced from a single sample in a study of blood T cell repertoires in COVID-19. Sequencing used immunoSEQ multiplex PCR; TCRdb keeps in-frame clones, though not all of them. The data show 70,000 to 75,000 clones, about four fifths seen once. Sequenced material: peripheral blood. These receptor sequences come from a woman of 80 years or more with active or convalescent COVID-19.

The chain recombines TRBV27 with TRBJ2-6, with 10 bases that match TRBD1. V shed 4 bases and J 2 bases; nucleotides not matched to a gene: 5. Germline loops: CDR1 MNHEY, CDR2 SMNVEV (reference sequence). The length of the CDR3 is 17 residues. The CDR3 DNA is TGTGCCAGCAGTTCGCTCGGACAGGGGGCTGGGGCCAACGTCCTGACTTTC. This codes for CASSSLGQGAGANVLTF.

This chain links TRBV19 with TRBJ1-2; the match to TRBD1 covers 8 bases. CDR3 length: 15 residues. Germline values: CDR1 LNHDA, CDR2 SQIVND (reference sequence). Trimming took 4 bases from V and 8 from J; bases not matched to a gene: 12. In nucleotides, the CDR3 is TGTGCCAGTAGTACTCCCACAGGACAGGGTAACGGCTACACCTTC. Encoded protein: CASSTPTGQGNGYTF.

The chain is built from TRBV28 and TRBJ2-1, with 15 bases aligning to TRBD2. This CDR3 contains 15 residues. The germline V gene has CDR1 MDHEN and CDR2 SYDVKM. Germline trimming cut 8 bases from V and 6 bases from J; bases unmatched to any gene: 5. CDR3 protein: CASGSGLAGGNEQFF. In DNA, the CDR3 is TGTGCCAGCGGCTCGGGACTAGCGGGGGGCAATGAGCAGTTCTTC.

CDR3 region: CAWTGLRRYYGYTF. The CDR3 DNA is TGTGCCTGGACTGGGCTTCGTCGCTACTATGGCTACACCTTC. This rearrangement joins TRBV30 to TRBJ1-2; D is unclear. The CDR3 sequence is 14 residues long. Trimming cost V 4 bases and J 3 bases, with 15 bases left between them. The germline V gene has CDR1 GTSNPN and CDR2 SVGIG (reference sequence).

The chain is built from TRBV6-5 and TRBJ1-5; 7 bases are shared with TRBD1. Losses at the gene ends were 4 bases for V and 7 bases for J; bases not matched to a gene: 10. This CDR3 has 15 residues. CDR1 and CDR2 (germline): MNHEY, SVGAGI. The chain's CDR3 is CASSLKGAGWQPQHF. The CDR3 DNA reads as TGTGCCAGCAGTTTGAAGGGGGCGGGGTGGCAGCCCCAGCATTTT.

The V and J genes are TRBV6-6 and TRBJ1-1, with TRBD1 as a possible D gene (5 bases). Germline assignment: CDR1 MNHNY and CDR2 SVGAGI (reference sequence). Deletions cut 7 bases from V and 4 bases from J, with 19 bases between. The CDR3 has 15 amino acids. The CDR3 DNA reads TGTGCCAGCATTGAGGAATTATTTGGGGCCACTGAAGCTTTCTTT. Translating it yields CASIEELFGATEAFF.

V gene TRBV2 combines with J gene TRBJ1-2, with 9 bases that match TRBD1. Trimming at V came to 8 bases and at J to 6 bases, leaving 10 bases not matched to a gene. Germline CDR1 SNHLY, CDR2 FYNNEI. CDR3 length equals 14 residues. Written as DNA, the CDR3 is TGTGCCAGCCAGGGACAGGGTCGGGGGGATGGCTACACCTTC. This translates into CASQGQGRGDGYTF.

V and J are TRBV2 and TRBJ2-3, with D possibly TRBD1 on 5 matching bases. The CDR3 extends over 17 amino acids. V lost 7 bases to trimming and J lost 2 bases, with 22 bases between them. Germline V CDR1 and CDR2: SNHLY, FYNNEI. CDR3 bases: TGTGCCAGCACCCCGGGCATGTTAGCCAGGGCCACAGATACGCAGTATTTT. This encodes CASTPGMLARATDTQYF. The full variable domain, rest sourced from reference TRBV2 and TRBJ2-3, is EPEVTQTPSHQVTQMGQEVILRCVPISNHLYFYWYRQILGQKVEFLVSFYNNEISEKSEIFDDQFSVERPDGSNFTLKIRSTKLEDSAMYFCASTPGMLARATDTQYFGPGTRLTVL.

This sequence joins TRBV18 and TRBJ1-3, with D hard to call. With 2 bases removed from V and 1 base from J, the gap between germline ends came to 12 bases. The CDR3 runs 16 residues. The germline gives CDR1 KGHSH, CDR2 LQKENI. CDR3 residues: CASSPAETLSGNTIYF. The CDR3, as DNA: TGTGCCAGCTCACCAGCCGAGACTTTATCTGGAAACACCATATATTTT.

This chain connects TRBV19 to TRBJ1-4; D call uncertain. The CDR3 runs to 15 residues. Trimming shortened V by 3 bases and J by 8 bases, and 16 bases separated the two germline ends. Germline CDR1 reads LNHDA; CDR2 reads SQIVND (reference sequence). CDR3 DNA sequence: TGTGCCAGTAGTATTTCCCGGGTGGTGGTGGAAAAACTGTTTTTT. The encoded protein is CASSISRVVVEKLFF.